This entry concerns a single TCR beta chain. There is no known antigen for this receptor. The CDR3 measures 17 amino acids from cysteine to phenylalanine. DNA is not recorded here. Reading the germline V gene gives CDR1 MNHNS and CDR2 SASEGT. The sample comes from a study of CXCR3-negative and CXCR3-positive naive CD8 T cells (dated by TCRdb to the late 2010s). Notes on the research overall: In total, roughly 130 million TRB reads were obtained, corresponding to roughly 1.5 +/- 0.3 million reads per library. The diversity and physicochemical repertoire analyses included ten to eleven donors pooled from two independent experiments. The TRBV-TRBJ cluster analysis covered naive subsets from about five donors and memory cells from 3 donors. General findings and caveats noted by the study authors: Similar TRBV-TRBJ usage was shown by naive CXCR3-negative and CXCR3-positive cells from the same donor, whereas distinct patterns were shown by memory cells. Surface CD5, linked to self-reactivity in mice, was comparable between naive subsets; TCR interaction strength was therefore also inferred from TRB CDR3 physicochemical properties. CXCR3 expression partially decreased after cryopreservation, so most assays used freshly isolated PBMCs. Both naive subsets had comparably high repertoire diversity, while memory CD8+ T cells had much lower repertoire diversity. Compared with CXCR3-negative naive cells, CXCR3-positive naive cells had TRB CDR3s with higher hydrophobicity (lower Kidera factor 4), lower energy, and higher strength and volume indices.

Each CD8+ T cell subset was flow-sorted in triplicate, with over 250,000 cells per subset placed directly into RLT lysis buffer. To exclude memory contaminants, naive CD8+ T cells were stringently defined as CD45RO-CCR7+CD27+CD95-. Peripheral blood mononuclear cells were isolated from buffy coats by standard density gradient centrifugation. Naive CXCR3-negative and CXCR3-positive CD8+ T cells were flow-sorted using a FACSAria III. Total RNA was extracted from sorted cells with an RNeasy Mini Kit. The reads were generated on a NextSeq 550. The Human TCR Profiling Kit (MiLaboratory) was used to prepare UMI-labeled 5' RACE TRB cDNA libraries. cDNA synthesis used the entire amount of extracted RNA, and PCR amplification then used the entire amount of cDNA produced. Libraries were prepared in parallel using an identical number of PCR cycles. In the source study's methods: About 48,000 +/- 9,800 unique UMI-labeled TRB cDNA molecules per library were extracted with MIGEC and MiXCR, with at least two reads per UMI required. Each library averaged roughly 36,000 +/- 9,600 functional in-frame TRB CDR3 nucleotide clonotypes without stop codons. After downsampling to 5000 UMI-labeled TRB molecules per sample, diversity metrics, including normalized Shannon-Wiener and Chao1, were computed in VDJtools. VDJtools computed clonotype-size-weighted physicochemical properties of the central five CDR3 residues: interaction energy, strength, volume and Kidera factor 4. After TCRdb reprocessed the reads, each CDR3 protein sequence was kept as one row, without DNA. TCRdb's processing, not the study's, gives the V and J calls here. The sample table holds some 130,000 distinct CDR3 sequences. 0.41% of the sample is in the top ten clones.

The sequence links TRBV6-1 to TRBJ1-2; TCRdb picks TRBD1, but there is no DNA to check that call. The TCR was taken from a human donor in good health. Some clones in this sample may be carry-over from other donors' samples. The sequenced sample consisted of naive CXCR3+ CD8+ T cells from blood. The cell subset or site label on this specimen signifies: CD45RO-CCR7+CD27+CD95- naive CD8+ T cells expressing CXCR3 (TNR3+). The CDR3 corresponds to CATASWDQAVANYGYTF.